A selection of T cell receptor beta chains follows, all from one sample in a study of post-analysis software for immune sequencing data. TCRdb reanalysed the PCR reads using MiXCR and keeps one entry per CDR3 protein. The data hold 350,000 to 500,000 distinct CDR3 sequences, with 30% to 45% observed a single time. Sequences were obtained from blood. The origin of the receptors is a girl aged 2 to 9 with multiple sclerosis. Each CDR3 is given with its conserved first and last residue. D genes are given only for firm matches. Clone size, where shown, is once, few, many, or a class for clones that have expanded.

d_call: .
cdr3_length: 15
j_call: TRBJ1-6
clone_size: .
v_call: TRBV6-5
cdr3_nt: TGTGCCAGCAGTTACTGGGGTCCTATGGATTCACCCCTCCACTTT
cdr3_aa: CASSYWGPMDSPLHF

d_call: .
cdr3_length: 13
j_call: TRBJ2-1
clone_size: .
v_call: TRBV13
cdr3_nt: TGTGCCAGCAGCTTAGGAGAGAGGAGTGTGCAGTTCTTC
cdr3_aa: CASSLGERSVQFF

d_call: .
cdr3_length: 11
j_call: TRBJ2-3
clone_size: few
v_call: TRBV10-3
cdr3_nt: TGTGCCATCGGGACCACAGATACGCAGTATTTT
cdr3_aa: CAIGTTDTQYF

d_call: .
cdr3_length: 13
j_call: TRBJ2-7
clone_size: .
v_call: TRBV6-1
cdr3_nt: TGTGCCAGCAGTGAATCCCACCTCTACGAGCAGTACTTC
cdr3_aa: CASSESHLYEQYF

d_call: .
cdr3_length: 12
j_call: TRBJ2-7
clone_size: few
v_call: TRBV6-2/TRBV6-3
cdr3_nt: TGTGCCAGCAACGGCGGGCCCTACGAGCAGTACTTC
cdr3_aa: CASNGGPYEQYF

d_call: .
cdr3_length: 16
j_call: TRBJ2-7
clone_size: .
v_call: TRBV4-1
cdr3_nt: TGCGCCAGCAGCCCCTCGCAAGCAGGGCCGTCCGACGAGCAGTACTTC
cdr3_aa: CASSPSQAGPSDEQYF

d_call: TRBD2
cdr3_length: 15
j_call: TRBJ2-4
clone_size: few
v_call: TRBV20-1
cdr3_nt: TGCAGTGCTAGTCTGCGGGGGGGGGCCAAAAACATTCAGTACTTC
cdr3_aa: CSASLRGGAKNIQYF

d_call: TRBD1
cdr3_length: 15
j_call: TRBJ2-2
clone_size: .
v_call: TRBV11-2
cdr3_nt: TGTGCCAGCAGCTATACAGGGGCGAATACCGGGGAGCTGTTTTTT
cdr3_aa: CASSYTGANTGELFF

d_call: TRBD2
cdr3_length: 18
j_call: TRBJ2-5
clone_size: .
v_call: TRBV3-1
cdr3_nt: TGTGCCAGCAGCCAAGTGCTAGCGGGAGGCCTCAAACAAGAGACCCAGTACTTC
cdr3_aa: CASSQVLAGGLKQETQYF

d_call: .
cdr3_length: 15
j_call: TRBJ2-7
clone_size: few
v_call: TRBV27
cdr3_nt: TGTGCCAGCAGTTTAACAAGTCCCGGGAGTTACGAGCAGTACTTC
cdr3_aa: CASSLTSPGSYEQYF

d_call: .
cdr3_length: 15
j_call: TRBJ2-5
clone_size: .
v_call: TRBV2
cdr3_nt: TGTGCCATCACGGCCTTCGATTTGCCAGGGGAGACCCAGTACTTC
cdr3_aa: CAITAFDLPGETQYF

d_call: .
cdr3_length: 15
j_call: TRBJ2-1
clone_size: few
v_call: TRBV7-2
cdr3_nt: TGTGCCAGCAGCTTTAGAGTTGTTGACTCCAATGAGCAGTTCTTC
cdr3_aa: CASSFRVVDSNEQFF

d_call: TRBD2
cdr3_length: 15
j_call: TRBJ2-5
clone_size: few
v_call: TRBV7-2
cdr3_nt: TGTGCCAGCAGCTTTCGGACTAGCGGGAGTCAGACCCAGTACTTC
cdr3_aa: CASSFRTSGSQTQYF

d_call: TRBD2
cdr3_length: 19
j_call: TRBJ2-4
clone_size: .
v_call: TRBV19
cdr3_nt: TGTGCCAGTAGTTTCCCAGCGGCTAGCGGGGAGATAGCCAAAAACATTCAGTACTTC
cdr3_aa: CASSFPAASGEIAKNIQYF

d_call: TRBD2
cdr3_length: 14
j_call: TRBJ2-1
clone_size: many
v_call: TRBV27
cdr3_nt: TGTGCCAGCAGTTTATCCCCGACTAGCGGGTGGCGGTTCTTC
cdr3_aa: CASSLSPTSGWRFF

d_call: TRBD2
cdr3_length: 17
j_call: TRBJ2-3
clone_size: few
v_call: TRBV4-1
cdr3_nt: TGCGCCAGCAGCCAAGAAGGGACTAGCGGGGGCACAGATACGCAGTATTTT
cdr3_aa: CASSQEGTSGGTDTQYF

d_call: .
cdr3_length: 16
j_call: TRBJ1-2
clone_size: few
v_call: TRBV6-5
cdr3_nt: TGTGCCAGCAGTTACTCGATGGAAGGGGTCGAGCGGGGCTACACCTTC
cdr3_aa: CASSYSMEGVERGYTF

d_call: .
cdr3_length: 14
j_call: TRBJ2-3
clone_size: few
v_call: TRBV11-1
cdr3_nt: TGTGCCAGCAGCTTAGTTGGAGCCACAGATACGCAGTATTTT
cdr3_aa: CASSLVGATDTQYF

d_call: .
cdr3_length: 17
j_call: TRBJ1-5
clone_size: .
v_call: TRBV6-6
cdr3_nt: TGTGCCAGCAGTTACTCAGCTGTAGCTGATAGCAATCAGCCCCAGCATTTT
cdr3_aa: CASSYSAVADSNQPQHF

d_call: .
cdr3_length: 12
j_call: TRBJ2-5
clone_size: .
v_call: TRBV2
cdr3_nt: TGTGCCACGACGACTAGGGGTGAGACCCAGTACTTC
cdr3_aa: CATTTRGETQYF

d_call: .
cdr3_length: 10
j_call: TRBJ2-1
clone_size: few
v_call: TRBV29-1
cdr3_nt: TGCAGCTATAAGTCCAATGAGCAGTTCTTC
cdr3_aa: CSYKSNEQFF

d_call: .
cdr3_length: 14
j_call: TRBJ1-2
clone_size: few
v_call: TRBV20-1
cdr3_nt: TGCAGTGCTAGAGCCACCCAGCGTTTCTATGGCTACACCTTC
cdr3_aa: CSARATQRFYGYTF

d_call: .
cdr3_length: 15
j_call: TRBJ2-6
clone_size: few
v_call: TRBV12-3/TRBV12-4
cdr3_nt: TGTGCCAGCAGGGCGGAAACGGAGGGGGCCAACGTCCTGACTTTC
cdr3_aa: CASRAETEGANVLTF

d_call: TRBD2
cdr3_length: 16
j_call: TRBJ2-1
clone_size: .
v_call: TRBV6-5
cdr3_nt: TGTGCCAGCAGTCGGGGACTAGCGGGGACATACAATGAGCAGTTCTTC
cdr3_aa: CASSRGLAGTYNEQFF

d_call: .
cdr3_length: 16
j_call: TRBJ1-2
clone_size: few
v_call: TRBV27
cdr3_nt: TGTGCCAGCAGTCCCGGATTCCTCGGACAGACCTATGGCTACACCTTC
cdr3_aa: CASSPGFLGQTYGYTF

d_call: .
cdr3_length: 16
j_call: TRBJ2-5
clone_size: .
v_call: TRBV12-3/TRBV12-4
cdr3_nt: TGTGCCAGCAGTCACCTGGCGGCAGGGGGGCAAGAGACCCAGTACTTC
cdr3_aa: CASSHLAAGGQETQYF

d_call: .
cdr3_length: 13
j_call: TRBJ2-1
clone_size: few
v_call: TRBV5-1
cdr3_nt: TGCGCCAGCAGCTACCGACACCCTAATGAGCAGTTCTTC
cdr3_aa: CASSYRHPNEQFF

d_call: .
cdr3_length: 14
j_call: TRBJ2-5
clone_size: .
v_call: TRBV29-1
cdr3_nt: TGCAGCGTAGATACGGACAGCGCTGAGGAGACCCAGTACTTC
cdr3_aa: CSVDTDSAEETQYF

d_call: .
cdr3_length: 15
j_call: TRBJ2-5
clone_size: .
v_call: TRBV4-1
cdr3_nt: TGCGCCGGCAGCCAAGACAGTGGAGGCCAAGAGACCCAGTACTTC
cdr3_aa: CAGSQDSGGQETQYF

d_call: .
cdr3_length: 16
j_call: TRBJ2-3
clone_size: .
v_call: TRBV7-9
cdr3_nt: TGTGCCAGCAGCATCCGCGGAGGTGGTGTTCCAGATACGCAGTATTTT
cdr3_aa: CASSIRGGGVPDTQYF

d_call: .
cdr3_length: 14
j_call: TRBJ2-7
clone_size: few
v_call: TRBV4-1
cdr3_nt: TGCGCCAGCAGCCAAGGAATGCCGGCCTACGAGCAGTACTTC
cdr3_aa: CASSQGMPAYEQYF

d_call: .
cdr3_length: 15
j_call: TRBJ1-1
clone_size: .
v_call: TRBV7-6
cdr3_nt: TGTGCCAGCAGCCCGGGGCTAGGGGACAACACTGAAGCTTTCTTT
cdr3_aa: CASSPGLGDNTEAFF

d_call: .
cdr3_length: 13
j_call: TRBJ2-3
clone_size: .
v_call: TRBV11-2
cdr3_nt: TGTGCCAGCAGCTTAGAGGTCCGAGATACGCAGTATTTT
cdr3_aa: CASSLEVRDTQYF

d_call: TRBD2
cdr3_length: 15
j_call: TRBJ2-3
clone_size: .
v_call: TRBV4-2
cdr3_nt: TGTGCCAGCAGCCATAGACTAGCGGGAGCAGATACGCAGTATTTT
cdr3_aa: CASSHRLAGADTQYF

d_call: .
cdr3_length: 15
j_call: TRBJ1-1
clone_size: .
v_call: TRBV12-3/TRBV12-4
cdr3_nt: TGTGCCAGCAGCCAAAGCCGGGTGAGGGGCACTGAAGCTTTCTTT
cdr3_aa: CASSQSRVRGTEAFF

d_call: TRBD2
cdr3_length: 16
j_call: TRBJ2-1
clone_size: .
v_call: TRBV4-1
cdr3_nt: TGCGCCAGCAGCCCCTGGGGCGGGAGGGCCAACAATGAGCAGTTCTTC
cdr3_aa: CASSPWGGRANNEQFF

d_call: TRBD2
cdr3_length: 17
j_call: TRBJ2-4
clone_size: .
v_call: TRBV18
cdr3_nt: TGTGCCAGCTCTCCCAGACTAGCGGGATGGGCCAAAAACATTCAGTACTTC
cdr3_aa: CASSPRLAGWAKNIQYF

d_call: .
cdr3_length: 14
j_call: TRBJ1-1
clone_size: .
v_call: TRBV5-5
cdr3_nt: TGTGCCAGCAGCGAGAGCAGAGGTTGGACTGAAGCTTTCTTT
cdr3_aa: CASSESRGWTEAFF

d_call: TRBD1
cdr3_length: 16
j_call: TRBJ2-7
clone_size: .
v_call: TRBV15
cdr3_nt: TGTGCCACCAGCAGGCTAGGACAGGGACCATCCTACGAGCAGTACTTC
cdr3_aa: CATSRLGQGPSYEQYF

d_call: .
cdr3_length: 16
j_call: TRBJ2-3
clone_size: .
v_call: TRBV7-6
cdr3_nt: TGTGCCAGCAGCTTTTTACCGGGGGTAACCACAGATACGCAGTATTTT
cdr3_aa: CASSFLPGVTTDTQYF